This T cell receptor beta chain was recovered during a study of Ad26.COV2.S vaccination and SARS-CoV-2 variants. The repertoire was sequenced with immunoSEQ multiplex PCR; TCRdb's copy has only in-frame clones and lacks some. The repertoire holds fewer than 900,000 clones, with more than 80% as singletons. Noted treatment: roughly 19 received Ad26.COV2.S at low or high dose, single or two shots; several received placebo; per-sample allocation not given. Collection of the samples took place on day 63 after the first injection of vaccine or placebo. Sample: peripheral blood, taken in a trial of Ad26.COV2.S vaccine versus placebo. The receptor comes from a person aged 18-65 years who received the Ad26.COV2.S COVID-19 vaccine or a placebo.

CDR3 loop: CASSNQYPTGTSSYEQYF. Written as DNA, the CDR3 is TGTGCCAGTAGTAACCAATACCCGACCGGGACTAGCAGTTACGAGCAGTACTTC. The chain links TRBV19 to TRBJ2-7; 9 bases map to TRBD2. The trim removed 4 bases at V and 4 bases at J, leaving 17 bases unmatched. The germline V gene has CDR1 LNHDA and CDR2 SQIVND (reference sequence). The CDR3 sequence is 18 residues long.